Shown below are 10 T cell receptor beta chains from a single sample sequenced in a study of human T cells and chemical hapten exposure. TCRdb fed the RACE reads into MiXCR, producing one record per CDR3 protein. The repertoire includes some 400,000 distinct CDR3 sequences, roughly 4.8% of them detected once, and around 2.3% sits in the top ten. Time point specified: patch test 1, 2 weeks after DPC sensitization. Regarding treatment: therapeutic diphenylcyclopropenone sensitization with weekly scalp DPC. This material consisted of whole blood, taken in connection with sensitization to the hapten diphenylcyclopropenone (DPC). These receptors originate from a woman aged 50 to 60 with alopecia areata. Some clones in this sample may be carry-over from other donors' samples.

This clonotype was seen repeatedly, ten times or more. The CDR3 reads CASKPSGNPDTQYF. The CDR3 DNA reads TGTGCCTCGAAACCTAGCGGGAACCCAGATACGCAGTATTTT. This chain joins TRBV10-3 and TRBJ2-3, with 9 positions matching TRBD2. This CDR3 spans 14 amino acids. CDR1 ENHRY and CDR2 SYGVKD come from the germline V gene. V dropped 11 bases and J dropped 4; count of bases not matched to a gene: 10.

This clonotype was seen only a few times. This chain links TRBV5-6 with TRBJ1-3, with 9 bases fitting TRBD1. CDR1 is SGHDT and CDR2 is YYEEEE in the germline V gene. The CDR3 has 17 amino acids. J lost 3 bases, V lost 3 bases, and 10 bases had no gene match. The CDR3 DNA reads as TGTGCCAGCAGCTCCGGACAGGGGATTTCGTATGGAAACACCATATATTTT. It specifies CASSSGQGISYGNTIYF.

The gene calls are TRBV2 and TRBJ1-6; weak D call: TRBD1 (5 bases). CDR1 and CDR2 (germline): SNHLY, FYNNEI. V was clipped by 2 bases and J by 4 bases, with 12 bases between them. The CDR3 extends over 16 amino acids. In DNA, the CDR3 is TGTGCCAGCAGTGAAAGGGACTCAATGTATAATTCACCCCTCCACTTT. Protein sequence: CASSERDSMYNSPLHF.

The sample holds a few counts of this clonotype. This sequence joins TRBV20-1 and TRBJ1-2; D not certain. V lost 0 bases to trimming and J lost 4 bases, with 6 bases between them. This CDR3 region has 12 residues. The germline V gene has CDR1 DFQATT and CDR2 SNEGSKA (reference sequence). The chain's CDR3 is CSARDRAYGYTF. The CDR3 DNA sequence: TGCAGTGCTAGAGATCGCGCCTATGGCTACACCTTC.

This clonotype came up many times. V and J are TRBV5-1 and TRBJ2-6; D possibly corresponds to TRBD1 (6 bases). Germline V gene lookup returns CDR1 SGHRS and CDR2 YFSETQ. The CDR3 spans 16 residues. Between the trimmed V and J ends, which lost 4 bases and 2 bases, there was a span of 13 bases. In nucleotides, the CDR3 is TGCGCCAGCAGCCCTATTAACAGGGCTGGGGCCAACGTCCTGACTTTC. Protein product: CASSPINRAGANVLTF.

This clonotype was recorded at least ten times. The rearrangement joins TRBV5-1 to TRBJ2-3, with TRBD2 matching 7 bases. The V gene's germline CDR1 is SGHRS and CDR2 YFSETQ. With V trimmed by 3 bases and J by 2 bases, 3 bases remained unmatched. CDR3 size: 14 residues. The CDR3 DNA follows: TGCGCCAGCAGCTCGACTAGCCCCACAGATACGCAGTATTTT. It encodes CASSSTSPTDTQYF.

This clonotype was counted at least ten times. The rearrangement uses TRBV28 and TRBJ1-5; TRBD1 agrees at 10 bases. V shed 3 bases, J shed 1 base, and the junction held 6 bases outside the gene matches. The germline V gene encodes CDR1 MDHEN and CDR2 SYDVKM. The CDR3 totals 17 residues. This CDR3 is CASSLLRQGASNQPQHF. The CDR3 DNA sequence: TGTGCCAGCAGTTTGCTCCGACAGGGGGCAAGCAATCAGCCCCAGCATTTT.

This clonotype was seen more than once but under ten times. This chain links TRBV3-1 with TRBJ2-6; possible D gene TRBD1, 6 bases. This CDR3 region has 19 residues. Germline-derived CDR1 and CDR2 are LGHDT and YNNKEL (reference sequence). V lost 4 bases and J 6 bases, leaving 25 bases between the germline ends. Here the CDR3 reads CASSLTKQGPSSKANVLTF. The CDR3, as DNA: TGTGCCAGCAGCCTCACGAAACAGGGACCGTCTTCGAAGGCCAACGTCCTGACTTTC.

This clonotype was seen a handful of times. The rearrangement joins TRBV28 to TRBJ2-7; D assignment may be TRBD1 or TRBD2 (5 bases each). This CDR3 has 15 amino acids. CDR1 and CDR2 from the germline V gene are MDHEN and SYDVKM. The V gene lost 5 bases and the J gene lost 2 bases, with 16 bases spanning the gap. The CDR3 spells CASSPRAGFPYEQYF. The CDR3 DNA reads TGTGCCAGCAGTCCCAGGGCGGGTTTCCCCTACGAGCAGTACTTC.

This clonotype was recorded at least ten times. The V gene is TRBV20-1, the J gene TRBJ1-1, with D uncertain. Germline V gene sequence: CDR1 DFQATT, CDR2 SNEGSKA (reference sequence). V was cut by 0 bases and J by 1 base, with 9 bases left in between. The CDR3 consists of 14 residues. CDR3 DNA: TGCAGTGCTAGAGATTTCCGGGAGAACACTGAAGCTTTCTTT. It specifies CSARDFRENTEAFF.